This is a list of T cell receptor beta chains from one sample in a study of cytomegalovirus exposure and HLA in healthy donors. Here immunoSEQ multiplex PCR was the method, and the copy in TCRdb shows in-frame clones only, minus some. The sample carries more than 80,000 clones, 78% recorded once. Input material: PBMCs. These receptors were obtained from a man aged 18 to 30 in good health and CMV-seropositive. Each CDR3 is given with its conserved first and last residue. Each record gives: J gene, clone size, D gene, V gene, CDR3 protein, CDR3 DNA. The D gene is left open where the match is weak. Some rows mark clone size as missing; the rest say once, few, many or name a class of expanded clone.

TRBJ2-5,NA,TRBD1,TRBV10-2,CASRIPGTGDPQETQYF,TGCGCCAGCAGGATTCCCGGGACAGGGGACCCACAAGAGACCCAGTACTTC
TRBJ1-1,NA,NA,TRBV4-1,CASQEAGGWNTEAFF,TGCGCCAGCCAAGAGGCGGGGGGATGGAACACTGAAGCTTTCTTT
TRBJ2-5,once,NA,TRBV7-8,CASSFVSRQETQYF,TGTGCCAGCAGCTTTGTAAGTCGGCAAGAGACCCAGTACTTC
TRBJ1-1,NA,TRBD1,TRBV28,CASSPGDRNTEAFF,TGTGCCAGCAGTCCTGGGGACAGGAACACTGAAGCTTTCTTT
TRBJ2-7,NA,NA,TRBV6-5,CASSRYDSLGSEQYF,TGTGCCAGCAGCCGATACGACAGCCTGGGTTCCGAGCAGTACTTC
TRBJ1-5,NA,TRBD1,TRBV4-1,CASSQDGGRRGVGNQPQHF,TGCGCCAGCAGCCAAGATGGAGGCCGCAGGGGGGTGGGGAATCAGCCCCAGCATTTT
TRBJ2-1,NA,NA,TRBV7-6,CASSLFWAPGNEQFF,TGTGCCAGCAGCTTATTCTGGGCCCCTGGAAATGAGCAGTTCTTC
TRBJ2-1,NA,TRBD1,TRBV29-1,CSSGFGQVDNEQFF,TGCAGCAGTGGGTTCGGACAGGTTGACAATGAGCAGTTCTTC
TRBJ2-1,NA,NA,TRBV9,CASSVGATGVRDEQFF,TGTGCCAGCAGCGTAGGGGCAACGGGAGTCAGGGATGAGCAGTTCTTC
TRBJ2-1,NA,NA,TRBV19,CASSFPPLGQFF,TGTGCCAGTAGTTTCCCGCCCCTCGGGCAGTTCTTC
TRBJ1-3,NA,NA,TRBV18,CASSHGRDTIYF,TGTGCCAGCTCTCACGGCCGGGACACCATATATTTT
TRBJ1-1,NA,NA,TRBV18,CASSAFGGGTEAFF,TGTGCCAGCTCCGCGTTCGGCGGTGGGACTGAAGCTTTCTTT